One T cell receptor (beta chain) is described in this entry. Relapsing-remitting disease, either stable or active, was present in the treatment-naive patients who were the multiple sclerosis controls. Negative isolation was used for CD8+ and CD4+ T cells and FACS enrichment for TEMRA cells. This record belongs to a study of CD8 T cells in Susac syndrome. With random hexamers, 0.5 to 1 ug RNA was reverse transcribed. Amplification of TCR beta CDR3 by immunoSEQ multiplex PCR spanned 54 Vbeta and 13 Jbeta. TCRdb reprocessed the immunoSEQ multiplex PCR reads via MiXCR and lists one record per CDR3 protein. This table holds under 550,000 distinct CDR3 sequences, 85% found once. The CDR3 runs 17 residues. Germline CDR1 reads SGHAT; CDR2 reads FQNNGV. V lost 0 bases, J lost 2 bases, and 7 bases stayed unmatched.

V and J are TRBV11-2 and TRBJ2-3, with 8 bases identical to TRBD1. The sequence derives from a human donor with multiple sclerosis. The sample taken for sequencing was CD8+ T cells from PBMCs. CDR3 DNA: TGTGCCAGCAGCTTAGATGGGAACAGGGGGTTCACAGATACGCAGTATTTT. Its translation is CASSLDGNRGFTDTQYF.